The 2 T cell receptor beta chains below were found in one sample sequenced in a study of blood T cell repertoires in COVID-19. TCRdb keeps only in-frame clones here, not all; method: immunoSEQ multiplex PCR. The sample records around 250,000 clones, roughly 86% being singletons. Material: peripheral blood. The receptor source for this set is a man between 35 and 55 years old with active or convalescent COVID-19.

The rearrangement links TRBV4-1 to TRBJ2-2, with TRBD2 matching over 12 bases. Trimming at V came to 5 bases and at J to 4 bases, leaving 5 bases not matched to a gene. Germline lookup yields CDR1 MGHRA and CDR2 YSYEKL. The CDR3 extends over 16 amino acids. The CDR3, as DNA: TGCGCCAGCAGCGCGACTAGCGGGAGTAGCACCGGGGAGCTGTTTTTT. Its protein is CASSATSGSSTGELFF.

This clone was observed a few times. Different DNA sequences within this sample yield the same CDR3. The V and J genes are TRBV6-5 and TRBJ1-3, with TRBD1 matching 9 bases. This CDR3 comprises 15 residues. Germline V gene sequence: CDR1 MNHEY, CDR2 SVGAGI. V trimming: 5 bases; J trimming: 1 base; junction bases outside the gene matches: 3. The CDR3 DNA sequence: TGTGCCAGCAGTCCGGGACAGGGATCTGGAAACACCATATATTTT. Amino acid sequence: CASSPGQGSGNTIYF.